This T cell receptor (beta chain) was obtained from a study of blood T cell repertoires in COVID-19. Germline V gives CDR1 SGDLS, CDR2 YYNGEE. V gave up 3 bases and J gave up 0 bases; unmatched junction bases: 12. The CDR3 extends over 18 amino acids. Here immunoSEQ multiplex PCR was the method, and the copy in TCRdb shows in-frame clones only, minus some. The sample holds 150,000 or so clones, 87% seen once. The TCR comes from a woman aged 35 to 49 who had been exposed to COVID-19. Material: PBMCs or T cells enriched from blood (not recorded which). J is TRBJ2-3 and V is TRBV9, with 8 bases lining up with TRBD2. In DNA form, the CDR3 reads TGTGCCAGCAGCGGATTCCCATATAGCGGGATTAGCACAGATACGCAGTATTTT. This encodes CASSGFPYSGISTDTQYF.